These 16 T cell receptor beta chains were all obtained from the same sample, sequenced in a study of OX40 agonist ivuxolimab in advanced cancers. The library was prepared using the immunoSEQ multiplex PCR assay. TCRdb mirrors the immuneACCESS table, restricted to in-frame sequences. Some clones are absent from its copies; in checked studies, under half trace to an unresolved V gene, and the reason for the others is unknown. The sample yields roughly 23,000 clones; roughly 71% were counted once. 2% to 2.5% of the sample is in the top ten clones. Source: CD4+ or CD8+ T cells sorted from blood, taken in a trial of the OX40 agonist ivuxolimab. Receptor source: an adult with an advanced solid tumor such as melanoma, head and neck, liver or kidney cancer.

In this sample, this clone turned up once. The DNA is omitted, as the CDR3 cannot be located on it reliably, and the CDR3 follows TCRdb's listing. The chain recombines TRBV27 with TRBJ2-5; the tabulated D call, TRBD1, remains unverified against the DNA. Germline assignment: CDR1 MNHEY and CDR2 SMNVEV (reference sequence). Inclusive of both ends, the CDR3 amounts to 16 amino acids. The CDR3 loop is CASSLVMGRGGETQYF.

This sequence joins TRBV5-4 and TRBJ2-2; D uncertain. CDR1 is SGHNT, CDR2 YYREEE, per germline (reference sequence). This CDR3 contains 12 residues. The V end was cut by 3 bases, the J end by 6 bases, with 6 bases between. The CDR3 region has the DNA TGTGCCAGCAGCTCCGATTCCGGGGAGCTGTTTTTT. It encodes CASSSDSGELFF. The full variable domain, with the rest looked up from reference TRBV5-4 and TRBJ2-2, is ETGVTQSPTHLIKTRGQQVTLRCSSQSGHNTVSWYQQALGQGPQFIFQYYREEENGRGNFPPRFSGLQFPNYSSELNVNALELDDSALYLCASSSDSGELFFGEGSRLTVL.

The V gene is TRBV18, the J gene TRBJ1-3, with 9 bases that match TRBD1. The CDR3 consists of 14 residues. CDR1 and CDR2 (germline): KGHSH, LQKENI. J gave up 2 bases and V 4 bases, and 0 bases lay outside the gene matches. The CDR3 region has the DNA TGTGCCAGCTCACGGACAGGGGCTGGAAACACCATATATTTT. Protein: CASSRTGAGNTIYF. The entire variable domain, with the rest obtained from reference TRBV18 and TRBJ1-3, is as follows: NAGVMQNPRHLVRRRGQEARLRCSPMKGHSHVYWYRQLPEEGLKFMVYLQKENIIDESGMPKERFSAEFPKEGPSILRIQQVVRGDSAAYFCASSRTGAGNTIYFGEGSWLTVV.

The chain uses TRBV7-2 and TRBJ2-7, with D hard to call. Trimming removed 4 bases from V and 1 base from J, with 5 bases in between. The CDR3 contains 12 residues. Germline V gene sequence: CDR1 SGHTA, CDR2 FQGNSA. Written as DNA, the CDR3 is TGTGCCAGCAGCTGGGGATCCTACGAGCAGTACTTC. Protein product: CASSWGSYEQYF.

J is TRBJ2-3 and V is TRBV5-6, with 9 bases fitting TRBD1. V gave up 4 bases and J gave up 4 bases; unmatched junction bases: 10. The CDR3 length is 16 residues. Germline CDR1 SGHDT, CDR2 YYEEEE. CDR3 nucleotides: TGTGCCAGCAGCCGGACCGGGACAGGGAGCTCAGATACGCAGTATTTT. It is translated as CASSRTGTGSSDTQYF.

The chain uses TRBV10-1 and TRBJ2-7; no reliable D call. The germline V and J ends were trimmed by 8 bases and 2 bases, with 13 bases remaining between them. CDR3 length: 13 amino acids. Germline V lookup: CDR1 WNHNN, CDR2 SYGVQD (reference sequence). The CDR3 bases are TGCGCCAGCCCCGTAGGGAAGACCTACGAGCAGTACTTC. The encoded protein is CASPVGKTYEQYF.

This clone appeared a single time. The V call is TRBV12-1, the J call TRBJ2-7; TRBD1 reflects the table's D call only, with no check against the DNA. TRBV12-1 is classified as a pseudogene. The CDR3 has 17 residues. CDR3 loop: CASSFAPTGFYCYEQYF. The CDR3 DNA reads as TGTGCCAGCAGCTTTGCCCCGACAGGGTTTTATTGCTACGAGCAGTACTTC.

This clone turned up a few times. The rearrangement links TRBV27 to TRBJ1-2; D unclear. This CDR3 is 15 amino acids long. V was cut by 5 bases and J by 0 bases, with 13 bases left in between. Germline CDR1 is MNHEY and CDR2 is SMNVEV (reference sequence). The CDR3: CASSKYSSANYGYTF. DNA for the CDR3: TGTGCCAGCAGTAAGTACAGTTCGGCTAACTATGGCTACACCTTC.

This clone was found a few times. This rearrangement joins TRBV19 to TRBJ1-5; no clear D gene. Germline CDR1 reads LNHDA; CDR2 reads SQIVND (reference sequence). The CDR3 is 13 amino acids. With 7 bases removed from V and 7 bases from J, the gap between germline ends came to 14 bases. The CDR3 region has the DNA TGTGCCAGTAACCTCCTTAATAGACAGCCCCAGCATTTT. Amino acids: CASNLLNRQPQHF.

The genes are TRBV5-1 and TRBJ1-6; 7 bases line up with TRBD1. The CDR3 extends over 15 amino acids. V shed 5 bases and J 7 bases; nucleotides not matched to a gene: 9. The V gene's germline CDR1 is SGHRS and CDR2 YFSETQ. The CDR3 DNA is TGCGCCAGCAGGCACCAGGGGGACGGGAATTCACCCCTCCACTTT. Protein: CASRHQGDGNSPLHF. Full variable domain (remainder filled in from reference TRBV5-1 and TRBJ1-6): KAGVTQTPRYLIKTRGQQVTLSCSPISGHRSVSWYQQTPGQGLQFLFEYFSETQRNKGNFPGRFSGRQFSNSRSEMNVSTLELGDSALYLCASRHQGDGNSPLHFGNGTRLTVT.

This chain connects TRBV5-5 to TRBJ2-7; perhaps D is TRBD1 or TRBD2 (5 bases each). This CDR3 spans 12 amino acids. CDR1 SGHKS and CDR2 YYEKEE come from the germline V gene (reference sequence). V lost 4 bases and J lost 6, with 11 bases in between. Here the CDR3 DNA reads TGTGCCAGCAGCGCCTGGGACGCCGAGCAGTACTTC. It specifies CASSAWDAEQYF.

V and J are TRBV5-1 and TRBJ2-1, with 7 bases lining up with TRBD2. The trim removed 5 bases at V and 8 bases at J, leaving 1 base unmatched. The length of the CDR3 is 11 residues. Germline CDR1 SGHRS, CDR2 YFSETQ. In nucleotides, the CDR3 is TGCGCCAGCAGTCGGGGGGATGAGCAGTTCTTC. Translating it yields CASSRGDEQFF.

This clone occurred once. A junction boundary mismatches the germline segment, possibly from a read error. The chain employs TRBV5-3 and TRBJ1-2; unclear D gene. TRBV5-3 is filed as an ORF, its function uncertain. This CDR3 spans 15 amino acids. The CDR3 sequence is CASSLAGGANYGYTF. The CDR3 nucleotides read TGTGCCAGCAGCTTGGCGGGCGGAGCTAACTATGGCTACACCTTC.

The chain couples TRBV28 to TRBJ1-1; perhaps TRBD1 as D (5 bases). The germline V and J ends were trimmed by 6 bases and 1 base, with 9 bases remaining between them. The germline V gene has CDR1 MDHEN and CDR2 SYDVKM. The CDR3 covers 13 residues. The CDR3 here is CASSQGTNTEAFF. In DNA form, the CDR3 reads TGTGCCAGCAGCCAGGGAACGAACACTGAAGCTTTCTTT.

The chain joins TRBV10-3 to TRBJ2-7, with D possibly TRBD1 on 6 matching bases. Germline CDR1 is ENHRY and CDR2 is SYGVKD. Trimming took 5 bases from V and 3 from J, leaving 11 bases between them. The CDR3 covers 13 residues. CDR3 region: CAISKDRLYEQYF. CDR3 DNA: TGTGCCATCAGTAAGGACAGACTCTACGAGCAGTACTTC.

The count of this clone is one. The chain recombines TRBV28 with TRBJ2-7; the match to TRBD1 covers 8 bases. CDR1 and CDR2 (germline): MDHEN, SYDVKM. V shed 6 bases and J 5 bases; nucleotides not matched to a gene: 12. The CDR3 is 15 residues long. The CDR3 DNA reads TGTGCCAGCAGCCTTGGTGGGACAGGCCAGGACGAGCAGTACTTC. The encoded protein is CASSLGGTGQDEQYF.